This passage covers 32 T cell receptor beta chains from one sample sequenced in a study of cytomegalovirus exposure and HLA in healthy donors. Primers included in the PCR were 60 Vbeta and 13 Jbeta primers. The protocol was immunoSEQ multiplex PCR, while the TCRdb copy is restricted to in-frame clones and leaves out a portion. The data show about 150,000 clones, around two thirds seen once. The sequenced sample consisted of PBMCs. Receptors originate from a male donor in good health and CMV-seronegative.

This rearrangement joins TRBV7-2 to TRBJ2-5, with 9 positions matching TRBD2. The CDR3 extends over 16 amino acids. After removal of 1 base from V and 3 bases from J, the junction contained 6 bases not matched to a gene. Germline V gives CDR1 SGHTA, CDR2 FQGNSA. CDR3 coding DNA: TGTGCCAGCAGCTTAGGGGTCTCTAGCGGGGAAGAGACCCAGTACTTC. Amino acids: CASSLGVSSGEETQYF.

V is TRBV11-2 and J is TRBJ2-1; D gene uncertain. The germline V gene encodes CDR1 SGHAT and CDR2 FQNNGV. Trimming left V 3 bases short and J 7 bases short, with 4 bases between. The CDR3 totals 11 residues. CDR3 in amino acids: CASSFSNEQFF. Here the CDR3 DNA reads TGTGCCAGCAGCTTCTCTAATGAGCAGTTCTTC.

CDR3 DNA: TGTGCCAGCAGCTTGGTGGTATTTGTGACAGAGCCCCGGGACACCATATATTTT. The encoded protein is CASSLVVFVTEPRDTIYF. This chain connects TRBV5-8 to TRBJ1-3, with TRBD1 as a possible D gene (5 bases). The CDR3 runs 18 residues. Germline V lookup: CDR1 SGHTS, CDR2 YDEGEE. Trimming left V 0 bases short and J 8 bases short, with 24 bases between.

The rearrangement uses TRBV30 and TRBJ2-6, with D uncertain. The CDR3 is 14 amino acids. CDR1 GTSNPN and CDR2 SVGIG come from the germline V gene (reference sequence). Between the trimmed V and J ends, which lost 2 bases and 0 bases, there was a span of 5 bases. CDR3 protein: CAWSLYSGANVLTF. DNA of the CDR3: TGTGCCTGGAGTTTATACTCTGGGGCCAACGTCCTGACTTTC. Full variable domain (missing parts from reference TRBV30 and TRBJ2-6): SQTIHQWPATLVQPVGSPLSLECTVEGTSNPNLYWYRQAAGRGLQLLFYSVGIGQISSEVPQNLSASRPQDRQFILSSKKLLLSDSGFYLCAWSLYSGANVLTFGAGSRLTVL.

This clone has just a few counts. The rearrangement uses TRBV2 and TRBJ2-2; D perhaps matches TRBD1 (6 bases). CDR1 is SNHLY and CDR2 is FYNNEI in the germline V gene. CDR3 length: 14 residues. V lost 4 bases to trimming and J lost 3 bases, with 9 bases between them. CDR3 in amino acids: CASSAHRDTGELFF. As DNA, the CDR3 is TGTGCCAGCAGTGCCCACAGGGACACCGGGGAGCTGTTTTTT.

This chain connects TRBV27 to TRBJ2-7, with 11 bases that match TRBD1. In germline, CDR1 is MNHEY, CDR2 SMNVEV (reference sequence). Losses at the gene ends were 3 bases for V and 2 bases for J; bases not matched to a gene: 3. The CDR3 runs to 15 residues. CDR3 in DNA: TGTGCCAGCAGTTTTGGGACAGGGGGGACCTACGAGCAGTACTTC. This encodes CASSFGTGGTYEQYF.

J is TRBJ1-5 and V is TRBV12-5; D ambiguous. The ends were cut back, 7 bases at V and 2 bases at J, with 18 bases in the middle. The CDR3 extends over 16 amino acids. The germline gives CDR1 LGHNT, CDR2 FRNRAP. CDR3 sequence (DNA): TGTGCTAGTGCCCCTAATCTCGGGAGAGGCAATCAGCCCCAGCATTTT. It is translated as CASAPNLGRGNQPQHF.

The CDR3 coding sequence is TGCGCCAGCAGTGGAGGGCTTGACGATGAGCAGTTCTTC. It yields the protein CASSGGLDDEQFF. The chain carries TRBV10-1 and TRBJ2-1; possibly TRBD2 for D (5 bases). There are 13 residues in the CDR3. V lost 4 bases, J lost 8 bases, and 12 bases lay in between. CDR1 is WNHNN, CDR2 SYGVQD, per germline (reference sequence).

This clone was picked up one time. The CDR3 DNA is TGTGCCAGCAGCTCCCGGACAGGGAACACCGGGGAGCTGTTTTTT. It specifies CASSSRTGNTGELFF. The rearrangement uses TRBV7-2 and TRBJ2-2, with 7 bases aligning to TRBD1. This CDR3 spans 15 amino acids. Losses at the gene ends were 4 bases for V and 1 base for J; bases not matched to a gene: 3. The germline CDR1 and CDR2 sequences are SGHTA and FQGNSA.

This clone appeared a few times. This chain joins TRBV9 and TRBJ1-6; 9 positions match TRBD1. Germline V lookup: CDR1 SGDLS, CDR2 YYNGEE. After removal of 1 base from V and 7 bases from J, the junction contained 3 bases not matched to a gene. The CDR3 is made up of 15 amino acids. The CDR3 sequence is CASSVTGTGNSPLHF. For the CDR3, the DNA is TGTGCCAGCAGCGTAACCGGGACAGGGAATTCACCCCTCCACTTT.

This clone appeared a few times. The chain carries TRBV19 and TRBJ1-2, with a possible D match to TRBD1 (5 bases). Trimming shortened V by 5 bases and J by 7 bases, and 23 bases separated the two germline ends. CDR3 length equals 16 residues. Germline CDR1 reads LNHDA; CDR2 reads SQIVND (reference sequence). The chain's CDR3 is CASSPPDAGSVPGYTF. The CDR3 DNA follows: TGTGCCAGTAGTCCCCCGGACGCAGGGTCGGTCCCTGGCTACACCTTC.

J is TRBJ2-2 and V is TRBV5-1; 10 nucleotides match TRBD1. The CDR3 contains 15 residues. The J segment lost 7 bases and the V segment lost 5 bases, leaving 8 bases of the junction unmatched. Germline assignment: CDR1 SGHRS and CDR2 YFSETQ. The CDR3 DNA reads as TGCGCCAGCAGTGCAGGACAGGGGGTTTTCGGGGAGCTGTTTTTT. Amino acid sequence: CASSAGQGVFGELFF.

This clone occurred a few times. In DNA form, the CDR3 reads TGTGCCAGCAGCTTTGGAGACTATACGCAGTATTTT. The encoded protein is CASSFGDYTQYF. This chain joins TRBV5-6 and TRBJ2-3; D gene uncertain. The CDR3 sequence is 12 residues long. The V gene lost 2 bases and the J gene lost 7 bases, with 8 bases spanning the gap. Germline V gene lookup returns CDR1 SGHDT and CDR2 YYEEEE.

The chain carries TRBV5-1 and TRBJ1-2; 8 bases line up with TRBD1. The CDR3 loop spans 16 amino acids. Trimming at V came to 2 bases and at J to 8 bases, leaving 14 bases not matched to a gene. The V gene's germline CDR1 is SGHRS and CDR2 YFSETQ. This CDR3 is CASSFGLPGQVRGYTF. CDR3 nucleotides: TGCGCCAGCAGCTTTGGGCTGCCGGGACAGGTGCGCGGCTACACCTTC.

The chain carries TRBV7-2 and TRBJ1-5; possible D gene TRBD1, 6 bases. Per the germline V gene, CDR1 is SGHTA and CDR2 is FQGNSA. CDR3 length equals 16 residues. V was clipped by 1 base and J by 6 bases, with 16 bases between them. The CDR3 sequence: CASSLGARGVGQPQHF. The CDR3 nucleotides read TGTGCCAGCAGCTTAGGCGCCAGGGGTGTGGGTCAGCCCCAGCATTTT.

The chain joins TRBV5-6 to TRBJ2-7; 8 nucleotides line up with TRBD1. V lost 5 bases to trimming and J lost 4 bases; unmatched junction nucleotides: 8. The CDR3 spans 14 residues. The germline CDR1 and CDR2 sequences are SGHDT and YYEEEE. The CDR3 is CASSQTGGGYEQYF. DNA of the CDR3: TGTGCCAGCAGTCAAACAGGGGGAGGTTACGAGCAGTACTTC.

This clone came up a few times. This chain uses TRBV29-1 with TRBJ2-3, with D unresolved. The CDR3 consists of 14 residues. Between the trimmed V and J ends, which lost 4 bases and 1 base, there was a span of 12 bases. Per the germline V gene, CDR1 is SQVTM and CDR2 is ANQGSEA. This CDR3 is CSVANRQGTDTQYF. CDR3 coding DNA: TGCAGCGTTGCTAACAGACAAGGCACAGATACGCAGTATTTT.

This CDR3 is CASSGGTKSAWTEAFF. Written as DNA, the CDR3 is TGTGCCAGCAGCGGAGGGACAAAAAGCGCTTGGACTGAAGCTTTCTTT. This sequence joins TRBV9 and TRBJ1-1; a possible D gene is TRBD1 (6 bases). CDR1 and CDR2 from the germline V gene are SGDLS and YYNGEE. Trimming took off 3 bases at V and 5 bases at J, with 20 bases between the two ends. The CDR3 sequence is 16 residues long.

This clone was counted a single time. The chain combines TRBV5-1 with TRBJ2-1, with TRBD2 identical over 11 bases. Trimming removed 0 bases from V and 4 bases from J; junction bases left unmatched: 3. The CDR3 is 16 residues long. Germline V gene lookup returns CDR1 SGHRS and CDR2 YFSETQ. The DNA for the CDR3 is TGCGCCAGCAGCTTGGTCCGACTAGCGGGGTACAATGAGCAGTTCTTC. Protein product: CASSLVRLAGYNEQFF.

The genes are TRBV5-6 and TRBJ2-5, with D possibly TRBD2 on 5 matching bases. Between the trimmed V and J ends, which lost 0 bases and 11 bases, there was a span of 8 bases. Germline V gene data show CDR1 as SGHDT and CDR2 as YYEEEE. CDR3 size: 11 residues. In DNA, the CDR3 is TGTGCCAGCAGCTTGGTCGGGGAGCAGTACTTC. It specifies CASSLVGEQYF. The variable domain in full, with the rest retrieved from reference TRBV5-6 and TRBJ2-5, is DAGVTQSPTHLIKTRGQQVTLRCSPKSGHDTVSWYQQALGQGPQFIFQYYEEEERQRGNFPDRFSGHQFPNYSSELNVNALLLGDSALYLCASSLVGEQYFGPGTRLLVL.

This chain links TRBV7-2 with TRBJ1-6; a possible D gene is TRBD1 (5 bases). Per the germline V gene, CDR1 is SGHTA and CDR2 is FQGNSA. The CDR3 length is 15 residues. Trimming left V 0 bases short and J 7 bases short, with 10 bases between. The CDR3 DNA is TGTGCCAGCAGCTTAGCGGGGCCCCCGAATTCACCCCTCCACTTT. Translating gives CASSLAGPPNSPLHF.

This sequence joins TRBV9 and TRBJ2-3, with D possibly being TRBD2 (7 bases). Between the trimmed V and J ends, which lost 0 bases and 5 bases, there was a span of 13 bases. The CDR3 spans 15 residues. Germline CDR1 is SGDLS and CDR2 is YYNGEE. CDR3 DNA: TGTGCCAGCAGCGTAGGAAGGGGGGAGGGAGATACGCAGTATTTT. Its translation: CASSVGRGEGDTQYF.

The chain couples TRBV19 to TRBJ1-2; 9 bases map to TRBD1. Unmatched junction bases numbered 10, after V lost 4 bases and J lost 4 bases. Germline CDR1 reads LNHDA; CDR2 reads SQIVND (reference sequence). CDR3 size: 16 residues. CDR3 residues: CASSTVPGQGGYGYTF. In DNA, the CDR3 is TGTGCCAGTAGTACCGTCCCGGGACAGGGCGGCTATGGCTACACCTTC.

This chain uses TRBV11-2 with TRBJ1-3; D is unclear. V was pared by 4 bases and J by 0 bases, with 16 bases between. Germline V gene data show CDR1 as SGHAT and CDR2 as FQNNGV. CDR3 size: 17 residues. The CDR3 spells CASSSLRGPYSGNTIYF. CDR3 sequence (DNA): TGTGCCAGCAGCTCCCTCAGAGGTCCGTACTCTGGAAACACCATATATTTT. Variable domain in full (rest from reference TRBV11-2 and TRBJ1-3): EAGVAQSPRYKIIEKRQSVAFWCNPISGHATLYWYQQILGQGPKLLIQFQNNGVVDDSQLPKDRFSAERLKGVDSTLKIQPAKLEDSAVYLCASSSLRGPYSGNTIYFGEGSWLTVV.

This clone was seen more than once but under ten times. The CDR3 spells CASSNLGGTDNSPLHF. CDR3 DNA sequence: TGTGCCAGCAGCAATCTAGGAGGGACAGACAATTCACCCCTCCACTTT. The rearrangement links TRBV9 to TRBJ1-6; 7 nucleotides line up with TRBD1. The germline CDR1 and CDR2 sequences are SGDLS and YYNGEE. The CDR3 runs 16 residues. V lost 4 bases to trimming and J lost 7 bases; unmatched junction nucleotides: 11.

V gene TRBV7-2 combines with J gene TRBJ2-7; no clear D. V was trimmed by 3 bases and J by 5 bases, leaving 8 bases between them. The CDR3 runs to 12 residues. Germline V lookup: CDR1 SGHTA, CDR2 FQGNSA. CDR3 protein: CASSFSRDEQYF. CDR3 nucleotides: TGTGCCAGCAGCTTTAGCAGAGACGAGCAGTACTTC.

In DNA, the CDR3 is TGTGCCAGCAGCTTAGCCGGACAGAGGACCTCCTACGAGCAGTACTTC. Protein product: CASSLAGQRTSYEQYF. This chain connects TRBV11-2 to TRBJ2-7; TRBD1 might be the D (6 bases). Trimming shortened V by 1 base and J by 0 bases, and 13 bases separated the two germline ends. CDR3 length: 16 amino acids. Germline CDR1 reads SGHAT; CDR2 reads FQNNGV.

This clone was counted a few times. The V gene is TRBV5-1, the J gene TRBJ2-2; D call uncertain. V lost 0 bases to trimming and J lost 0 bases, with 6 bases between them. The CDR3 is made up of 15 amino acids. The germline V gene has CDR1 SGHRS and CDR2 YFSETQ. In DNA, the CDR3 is TGCGCCAGCAGCTTGGCTCAGTCGAACACCGGGGAGCTGTTTTTT. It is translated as CASSLAQSNTGELFF.

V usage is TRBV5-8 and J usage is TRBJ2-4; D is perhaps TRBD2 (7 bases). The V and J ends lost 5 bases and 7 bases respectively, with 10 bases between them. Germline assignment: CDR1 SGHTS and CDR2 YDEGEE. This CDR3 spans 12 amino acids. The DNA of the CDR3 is TGTGCCAGCAGGGGAGGGGGGAACATTCAGTACTTC. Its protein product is CASRGGGNIQYF.

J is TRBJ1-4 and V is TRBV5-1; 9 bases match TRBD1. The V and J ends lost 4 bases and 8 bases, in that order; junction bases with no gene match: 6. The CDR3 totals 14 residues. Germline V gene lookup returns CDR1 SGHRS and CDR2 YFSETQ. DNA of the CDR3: TGCGCCAGCAGCCCGGGACAGGGATTGGAAAAACTGTTTTTT. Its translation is CASSPGQGLEKLFF.

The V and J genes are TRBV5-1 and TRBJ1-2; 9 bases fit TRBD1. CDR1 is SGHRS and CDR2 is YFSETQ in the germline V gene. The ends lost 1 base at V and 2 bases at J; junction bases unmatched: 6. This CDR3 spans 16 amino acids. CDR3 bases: TGCGCCAGCAGCTTGTCCCCGGGACAGGGAAACTATGGCTACACCTTC. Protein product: CASSLSPGQGNYGYTF.

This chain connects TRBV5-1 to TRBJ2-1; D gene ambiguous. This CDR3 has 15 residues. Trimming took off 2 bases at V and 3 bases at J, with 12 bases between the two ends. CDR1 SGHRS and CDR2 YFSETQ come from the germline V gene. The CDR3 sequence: CASSFVTGDYNEQFF. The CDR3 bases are TGCGCCAGCAGCTTCGTGACTGGAGACTACAATGAGCAGTTCTTC.